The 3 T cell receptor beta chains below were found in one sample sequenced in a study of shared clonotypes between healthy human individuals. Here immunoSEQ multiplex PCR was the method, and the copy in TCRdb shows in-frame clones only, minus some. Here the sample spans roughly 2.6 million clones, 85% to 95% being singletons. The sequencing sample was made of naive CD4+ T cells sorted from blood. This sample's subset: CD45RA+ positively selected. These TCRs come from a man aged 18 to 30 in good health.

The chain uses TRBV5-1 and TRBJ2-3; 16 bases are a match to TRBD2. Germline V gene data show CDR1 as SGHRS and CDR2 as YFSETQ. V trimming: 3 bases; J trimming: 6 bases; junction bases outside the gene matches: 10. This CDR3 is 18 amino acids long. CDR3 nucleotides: TGCGCCAGCAGCTCCGGGACTAGCGGGGGGGCCTGGTCGGATACGCAGTATTTT. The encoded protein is CASSSGTSGGAWSDTQYF.

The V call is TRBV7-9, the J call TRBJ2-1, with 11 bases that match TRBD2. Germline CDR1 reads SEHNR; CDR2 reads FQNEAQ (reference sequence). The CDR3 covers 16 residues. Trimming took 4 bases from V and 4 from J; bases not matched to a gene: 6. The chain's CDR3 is CASSSLAGGLYNEQFF. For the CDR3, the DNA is TGTGCCAGCAGCTCGCTAGCGGGAGGTCTATACAATGAGCAGTTCTTC.

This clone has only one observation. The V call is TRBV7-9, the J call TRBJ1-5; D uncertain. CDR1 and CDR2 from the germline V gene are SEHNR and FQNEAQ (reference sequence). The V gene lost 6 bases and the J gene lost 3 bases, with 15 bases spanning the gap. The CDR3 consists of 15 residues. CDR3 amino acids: CASSPGPSPNQPQHF. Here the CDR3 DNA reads TGTGCCAGCAGTCCCGGGCCGTCACCCAATCAGCCCCAGCATTTT.